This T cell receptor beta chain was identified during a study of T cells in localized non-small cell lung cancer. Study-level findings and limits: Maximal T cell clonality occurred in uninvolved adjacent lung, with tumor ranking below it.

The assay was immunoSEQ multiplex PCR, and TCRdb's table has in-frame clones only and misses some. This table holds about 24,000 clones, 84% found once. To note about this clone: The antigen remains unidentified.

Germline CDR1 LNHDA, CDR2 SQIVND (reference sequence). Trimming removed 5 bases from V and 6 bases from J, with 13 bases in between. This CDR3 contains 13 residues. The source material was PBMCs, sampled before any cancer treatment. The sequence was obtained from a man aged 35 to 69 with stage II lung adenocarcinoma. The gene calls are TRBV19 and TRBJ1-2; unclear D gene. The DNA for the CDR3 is TGTGCCAGTAGTGAAGGGCCTTTCGATGGCTACACCTTC. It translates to CASSEGPFDGYTF. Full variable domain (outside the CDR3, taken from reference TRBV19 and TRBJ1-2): DGGITQSPKYLFRKEGQNVTLSCEQNLNHDAMYWYRQDPGQGLRLIYYSQIVNDFQKGDIAEGYSVSREKKESFPLTVTSAQKNPTAFYLCASSEGPFDGYTFGSGTRLTVV.